This T cell receptor beta chain was sequenced in a study of control samples from healthy donors and cancer patients. The table came from immunoSEQ multiplex PCR; TCRdb's copy has only in-frame clones and leaves some out. The sample contains about 130,000 clones, about 88% of which appear only once. Germline CDR1 and CDR2: MGHRA and YSYEKL. Trimming removed 4 bases at V and 2 bases at J, with 12 bases between. The CDR3 covers 16 residues. The V call is TRBV4-1, the J call TRBJ2-6; D possibly matches TRBD1 or TRBD2 (6 bases each). Sequencing input: blood. This receptor was identified in a middle-aged man in good health. The CDR3 here is CASSRTTGTGANVLTF. CDR3 nucleotides: TGCGCCAGCAGCCGGACTACAGGGACTGGGGCCAACGTCCTGACTTTC.